The rows below give T cell receptor beta chains drawn from one sample of a study of T cells after yellow fever vaccination. TCRdb fed the 5' RACE reads into MiXCR, producing one record per CDR3 protein. Here the sample spans about 170,000 distinct CDR3 sequences, roughly 11% being singletons. The sample here was CD8+ T cells sorted from PBMCs, taken 15 days after the yellow fever booster vaccination. The receptors here all came from a young man who received the YFV17D yellow fever vaccine. The CDR3 runs from the conserved cysteine through the conserved F or W. The D gene is left open where the match is weak. Some rows have no size entry. The others give once, few or many, or a class for an expanded clone.

d_call	v_call	j_call	clone_size	cdr3_aa	cdr3_nt
.	TRBV9	TRBJ2-1	.	CASSVETGRGDEQFF	TGTGCCAGCAGCGTAGAAACAGGGCGAGGGGATGAGCAGTTCTTC
.	TRBV7-9	TRBJ1-2	once	CASSFLGPFSGYTF	TGTGCCAGCAGCTTTTTGGGGCCGTTTTCGGGCTACACCTTC
.	TRBV7-9	TRBJ2-7	few	CASSPPNSDEQYF	TGTGCCAGCAGCCCTCCAAACTCTGACGAGCAGTACTTC
TRBD2	TRBV2	TRBJ2-5	.	CASREGGLRETQYF	TGTGCCAGCCGGGAGGGGGGACTGAGGGAGACCCAGTACTTC
.	TRBV12-5	TRBJ2-7	.	CASGLAPGRGSYEQYF	TGTGCTAGTGGTTTGGCTCCCGGACGGGGCTCCTACGAGCAGTACTTC
TRBD1	TRBV7-9	TRBJ1-2	few	CASSETFRTGRELYYTF	TGTGCCAGCAGCGAGACGTTTAGGACAGGACGTGAACTTTACTACACCTTC
.	TRBV13	TRBJ2-2	.	CASSLARQGHTGELFF	TGTGCCAGCAGCCTTGCGAGGCAGGGGCACACCGGGGAGCTGTTTTTT
.	TRBV7-2	TRBJ1-2	.	CASSLDLGDILGANYGYTF	TGTGCCAGCAGCTTAGATCTGGGGGATATCCTCGGCGCTAACTATGGCTACACCTTC
.	TRBV28	TRBJ1-4	.	CASSLLQDNEKLFF	TGTGCCAGCAGTTTATTACAGGATAATGAAAAACTGTTTTTT
TRBD1	TRBV7-9	TRBJ2-5	few	CASSFAQGDQETQYF	TGTGCCAGCAGCTTTGCCCAGGGGGACCAAGAGACCCAGTACTTC
.	TRBV28	TRBJ2-2	.	CASSSPSGELFF	TGTGCCAGCAGTTCCCCTTCCGGGGAGCTGTTTTTT
TRBD1	TRBV6-1	TRBJ2-7	few	CASSDPTGGYYEQYF	TGTGCCAGCAGTGATCCGACAGGGGGCTACTACGAGCAGTACTTC
.	TRBV5-1	TRBJ2-7	few	CASSLEVGTPYEQYF	TGCGCCAGCAGCTTGGAGGTGGGGACGCCTTACGAGCAGTACTTC
.	TRBV11-2	TRBJ1-1	many	CASSLKDGNTEAFF	TGTGCCAGCAGCTTAAAGGACGGGAACACTGAAGCTTTCTTT
.	TRBV15	TRBJ1-1	many	CATSREAGPEAFF	TGTGCCACCAGCAGAGAAGCGGGCCCTGAAGCTTTCTTT
TRBD2	TRBV6-5	TRBJ2-1	few	CASSIVRGEEQFF	TGTGCCAGCAGTATTGTGCGGGGGGAAGAGCAGTTCTTC
TRBD2	TRBV9	TRBJ2-3	few	CASSVATSGGAGRTDTQYF	TGTGCCAGCAGCGTAGCTACATCCGGGGGGGCCGGGAGGACAGATACGCAGTATTTT
.	TRBV4-3	TRBJ2-1	few	CASSQDAGPYNEQFF	TGCGCCAGCAGCCAAGATGCGGGACCCTACAATGAGCAGTTCTTC
TRBD2	TRBV28	TRBJ2-3	few	CASGKAGGQDTQYF	TGTGCCAGCGGCAAAGCGGGGGGGCAAGATACGCAGTATTTT
.	TRBV4-1	TRBJ1-1	many	CASSQDGSTGSITEAFF	TGCGCCAGCAGCCAAGATGGGTCCACAGGGAGTATTACTGAAGCTTTCTTT
.	TRBV7-9	TRBJ1-2	.	CASSLFREGHVGYTF	TGTGCCAGCAGCTTGTTTCGGGAAGGTCACGTCGGCTACACCTTC
.	TRBV6-1	TRBJ2-2	few	CASSEVGGELFF	TGTGCCAGCAGTGAAGTGGGCGGGGAGCTGTTTTTT
.	TRBV20-1	TRBJ1-5	few	CSARYRNTHQPQHF	TGCAGTGCTAGATATAGAAATACCCATCAGCCCCAGCATTTT
.	TRBV7-2	TRBJ1-1	.	CASSLKGYAMNTEAFF	TGTGCCAGCAGCCTCAAGGGTTATGCAATGAACACTGAAGCTTTCTTT
.	TRBV5-5	TRBJ2-7	few	CASSRQQNPQDEQYF	TGTGCCAGCAGCCGTCAACAGAATCCCCAGGACGAGCAGTACTTC
.	TRBV12-3/TRBV12-4	TRBJ2-1	few	CASSLYYGVSYNEQFF	TGTGCCAGCAGTTTATATTACGGTGTCTCCTACAATGAGCAGTTCTTC
TRBD1	TRBV11-2	TRBJ1-4	.	CASSFGTGVTNEKLFF	TGTGCCAGCAGCTTCGGGACAGGGGTAACTAATGAAAAACTGTTTTTT
TRBD2	TRBV7-6	TRBJ2-2	many	CASSLAAAGNTGELFF	TGTGCCAGCAGCTTAGCGGCAGCGGGAAACACCGGGGAGCTGTTTTTT
.	TRBV6-1	TRBJ1-2	.	CATETPTSGYTF	TGTGCCACCGAAACCCCCACTTCTGGCTACACCTTC
.	TRBV6-5	TRBJ2-7	few	CASSYVAGYEQYF	TGTGCCAGCAGTTACGTGGCAGGCTACGAGCAGTACTTC
TRBD2	TRBV6-2/TRBV6-3	TRBJ2-5	.	CASSYAGLAGQETQYF	TGTGCCAGCAGTTACGCGGGCCTAGCGGGGCAAGAGACCCAGTACTTC
TRBD1	TRBV7-8	TRBJ2-6	many	CASSLSRTGYNSGANVLTF	TGTGCCAGCAGCTTAAGTCGGACAGGGTATAACTCTGGGGCCAACGTCCTGACTTTC
TRBD1	TRBV6-2/TRBV6-3	TRBJ2-1	many	CASGHRTGAYNEQFF	TGTGCCAGCGGCCATCGGACAGGGGCCTACAATGAGCAGTTCTTC
.	TRBV7-6	TRBJ1-1	.	CASSLEGTMNTEAFF	TGTGCCAGCAGCTTAGAAGGGACAATGAACACTGAAGCTTTCTTT
.	TRBV5-4	TRBJ1-6	.	CASSSRETNSPLHF	TGTGCCAGCAGCTCCCGGGAGACGAATTCACCCCTCCACTTT
TRBD1	TRBV2	TRBJ2-1	.	CASGPGQGYNEQFF	TGTGCCAGCGGCCCCGGACAGGGGTACAATGAGCAGTTCTTC
TRBD2	TRBV4-1	TRBJ2-1	few	CASSLPAGRHQQFF	TGCGCCAGCAGCCTGCCAGCGGGGCGTCATCAGCAGTTCTTC
.	TRBV6-2/TRBV6-3	TRBJ1-1	few	CASKYAGLGTEAFF	TGTGCCAGCAAATATGCGGGTCTGGGCACTGAAGCTTTCTTT
TRBD2	TRBV25-1	TRBJ2-1	.	CASSDLLAGHWNEQFF	TGTGCCAGCAGTGATCTCCTAGCGGGGCATTGGAATGAGCAGTTCTTC
.	TRBV6-2/TRBV6-3	TRBJ2-1	few	CASTMVAAGNEQFF	TGTGCCAGCACCATGGTAGCGGCGGGCAATGAGCAGTTCTTC
.	TRBV4-3	TRBJ2-6	many	CASSQETQGTGANVLTF	TGCGCCAGCAGCCAAGAAACCCAGGGGACTGGGGCCAACGTCCTGACTTTC
TRBD1	TRBV7-9	TRBJ2-5	.	CASSSRDRGHQETQYF	TGTGCCAGCAGCTCCCGGGACAGGGGGCACCAAGAGACCCAGTACTTC
.	TRBV5-1	TRBJ1-1	.	CASSRTDTEAFF	TGCGCCAGCAGCCGGACAGACACTGAAGCTTTCTTT
.	TRBV12-3/TRBV12-4	TRBJ2-2	few	CASSSGQTGELFF	TGTGCCAGCAGTTCCGGACAGACCGGGGAGCTGTTTTTT
.	TRBV29-1	TRBJ1-1	many	CSAATATTEAFF	TGCAGCGCCGCAACAGCTACGACTGAAGCTTTCTTT
TRBD1	TRBV4-1	TRBJ2-6	.	CASSPATGQGVSGANVLTF	TGCGCCAGCAGCCCAGCTACCGGACAGGGTGTATCTGGGGCCAACGTCCTGACTTTC
TRBD1	TRBV5-4	TRBJ2-7	few	CASSLTGTASYEQYF	TGTGCCAGCAGTTTAACCGGGACAGCCTCCTACGAGCAGTACTTC
TRBD1	TRBV12-3/TRBV12-4	TRBJ2-5	.	CASTADRGDSYF	TGTGCCAGCACCGCGGACAGGGGCGATTCGTACTTC
TRBD1	TRBV27	TRBJ1-1	few	CASSLQGRYTEAFF	TGTGCCAGCAGTCTACAGGGGCGATACACTGAAGCTTTCTTT
.	TRBV7-6	TRBJ1-2	.	CASSRGMGLAENGYTF	TGTGCCAGCAGCCGGGGAATGGGCCTAGCGGAAAATGGCTACACCTTC
TRBD2	TRBV3-1	TRBJ2-1	.	CASSSVPSGGSNEQFF	TGTGCCAGCAGCTCAGTCCCTAGCGGGGGGTCCAATGAGCAGTTCTTC
TRBD1	TRBV4-2	TRBJ2-7	.	CASSPTGQGSYEQYF	TGTGCCAGCAGTCCGACGGGACAGGGCTCCTACGAGCAGTACTTC